This T cell receptor (beta chain) was captured by sequencing in a study of regulatory T cells in long-lasting Graves disease. General study findings and limits: Less diverse TCR repertoires were seen in persistent Graves' patients than in newly diagnosed ones. Persistent disease samples used TRBV28, TRBJ1-2 and TRBJ2-5 preferentially.

CDR3 regions were amplified by Arm-PCR using iRepertoire HTBI primers to build TCR beta libraries. MiXCR, run by TCRdb on the multiplex PCR reads, gives a single entry per CDR3 protein. The table records 700,000 or so distinct CDR3 sequences, approximately 31% of them present only once. This clonotype was detected ten times or more. Antigen unknown. As to time point: persistent/refractory GD, antithyroid drugs over 5 years with positive TRAb. TCR sequences were obtained from RNA taken from PBMCs. Germline loops: CDR1 MNHNS, CDR2 SASEGT. The CDR3 loop spans 14 amino acids. The V end was cut by 6 bases, the J end by 10 bases, with 16 bases between.

This chain uses TRBV6-1 with TRBJ1-6, with D maybe TRBD1 (6 bases). Sequences were derived from peripheral blood mononuclear cells (PBMCs), sampled when the disease was refractory, from a patient treated with antithyroid drugs. The sequence was collected from a female donor with Graves disease. CDR3 nucleotides: TGTGCCAGCAGCGCGGACAGTTCTTGGTCACCCCTCCACTTT. Amino acid sequence: CASSADSSWSPLHF.